A selection of T cell receptor beta chains follows, all from one sample in a study of post-analysis software for immune sequencing data. MiXCR, run by TCRdb on the PCR reads, gives a single entry per CDR3 protein. The sample records hundreds of thousands of distinct CDR3 sequences, 44% being singletons. Sequencing was carried out using blood. The receptor set was obtained from a girl aged 10 to 17 with multiple sclerosis. The CDR3 runs from the conserved cysteine through the conserved F or W. A D gene is named only where the DNA matches it firmly. Size tells how often a clone was seen (once, few, many) or the class of an expanded clone, and some rows leave it out.

V: TRBV6-1; J: TRBJ1-5; D: TRBD1; size: once; CDR3: CASRTGNQQPQHF; DNA: TGTGCCAGCAGGACAGGGAATCAGCAGCCCCAGCATTTT
V: TRBV5-5; J: TRBJ2-3; D: TRBD1; size: NA; CDR3: CASSWFDRAGTDTQYF; DNA: TGTGCCAGCAGCTGGTTCGACAGGGCCGGCACAGATACGCAGTATTTT
V: TRBV29-1; J: TRBJ2-3; D: NA; size: NA; CDR3: CSGASTDTQYF; DNA: TGCAGCGGAGCTAGCACAGATACGCAGTATTTT
V: TRBV10-3; J: TRBJ2-1; D: NA; size: NA; CDR3: CAISLPDLSSYNEQFF; DNA: TGTGCCATCAGTCTTCCAGACCTTAGCTCCTACAATGAGCAGTTCTTC
V: TRBV3-1; J: TRBJ2-7; D: TRBD2; size: NA; CDR3: CASSQASSGSEQYF; DNA: TGTGCCAGCAGCCAAGCTTCTAGCGGGAGCGAGCAGTACTTC
V: TRBV6-2/TRBV6-3; J: TRBJ1-2; D: NA; size: NA; CDR3: CASSLGRDYTF; DNA: TGTGCCAGCAGTTTGGGACGGGACTACACCTTC
V: TRBV12-3/TRBV12-4; J: TRBJ2-4; D: TRBD2; size: NA; CDR3: CASSPPGLAGAAKNIQYF; DNA: TGTGCCAGCAGTCCTCCGGGACTAGCGGGCGCAGCCAAAAACATTCAGTACTTC
V: TRBV7-2; J: TRBJ2-7; D: NA; size: NA; CDR3: CASSLIQGGEQYF; DNA: TGTGCCAGCAGCTTAATACAGGGAGGCGAGCAGTACTTC
V: TRBV2; J: TRBJ1-2; D: NA; size: NA; CDR3: CASSVRDSNDYGYTF; DNA: TGTGCCAGCAGTGTAAGAGACAGTAACGACTATGGCTACACCTTC
V: TRBV6-1; J: TRBJ2-5; D: NA; size: NA; CDR3: CASSAVYREETQYF; DNA: TGTGCCAGCAGTGCCGTTTACAGGGAAGAGACCCAGTACTTC
V: TRBV29-1; J: TRBJ1-5; D: NA; size: NA; CDR3: CSVGDGNRNQPQHF; DNA: TGCAGCGTCGGGGATGGAAATAGGAATCAGCCCCAGCATTTT
V: TRBV12-3/TRBV12-4; J: TRBJ2-7; D: NA; size: few; CDR3: CASTNFGTVTYEQYF; DNA: TGTGCCAGCACAAACTTCGGGACGGTCACCTACGAGCAGTACTTC
V: TRBV6-5; J: TRBJ1-2; D: TRBD1; size: NA; CDR3: CASSYSPTGTYGCTF; DNA: TGTGCCAGCAGTTACTCGCCGACAGGGACCTATGGCTGCACCTTC
V: TRBV5-6; J: TRBJ2-5; D: TRBD1; size: NA; CDR3: CASSPTGTGARETQYF; DNA: TGTGCCAGCAGTCCAACCGGGACAGGGGCCAGAGAGACCCAGTACTTC
V: TRBV25-1; J: TRBJ2-1; D: NA; size: few; CDR3: CASSDLPGPPYNEQFF; DNA: TGTGCCAGCAGTGATCTCCCGGGGCCGCCCTACAATGAGCAGTTCTTC
V: TRBV9; J: TRBJ2-1; D: NA; size: few; CDR3: CASSVVGTPYNEQFF; DNA: TGTGCCAGCAGCGTAGTGGGGACACCCTACAATGAGCAGTTCTTC
V: TRBV6-6; J: TRBJ1-1; D: TRBD1; size: NA; CDR3: CASSYKRDSLEAFF; DNA: TGTGCCAGCAGTTACAAGCGGGACAGCCTTGAAGCTTTCTTT
V: TRBV11-3; J: TRBJ1-1; D: NA; size: NA; CDR3: CASSLEAPAKNTEAFF; DNA: TGTGCCAGCAGCTTAGAGGCTCCAGCCAAGAACACTGAAGCTTTCTTT
V: TRBV3-1; J: TRBJ2-5; D: NA; size: NA; CDR3: CASSQEPSGQETQYF; DNA: TGTGCCAGCAGCCAAGAACCCAGCGGGCAAGAGACCCAGTACTTC
V: TRBV5-5; J: TRBJ1-1; D: NA; size: once; CDR3: CASSLGYANTEAFF; DNA: TGTGCCAGCTCCCTGGGATATGCGAACACTGAAGCTTTCTTT
V: TRBV6-1; J: TRBJ2-7; D: TRBD2; size: NA; CDR3: CASSVGLAGEQYF; DNA: TGTGCCAGCAGTGTGGGACTAGCGGGCGAGCAGTACTTC
V: TRBV7-6; J: TRBJ2-7; D: NA; size: NA; CDR3: CASSLAPSNSQGEQYF; DNA: TGTGCCAGCAGCTTAGCCCCAAGTAACAGCCAAGGCGAGCAGTACTTC
V: TRBV7-8; J: TRBJ2-7; D: NA; size: few; CDR3: CASRSREHGGEQYF; DNA: TGTGCCAGCAGGAGTAGGGAGCACGGAGGCGAGCAGTACTTC
V: TRBV11-3; J: TRBJ2-7; D: NA; size: NA; CDR3: CASSLPGQLEQYF; DNA: TGTGCCAGCAGCTTACCCGGACAGCTCGAGCAGTACTTC
V: TRBV7-4; J: TRBJ2-3; D: NA; size: NA; CDR3: CASSATRSTDTQYF; DNA: TGTGCCAGCAGCGCGACCCGTAGCACAGATACGCAGTATTTT
V: TRBV7-8; J: TRBJ2-7; D: NA; size: NA; CDR3: CASIPLDDRTYEQYF; DNA: TGTGCCAGCATCCCACTGGACGACAGGACCTACGAGCAGTACTTC
V: TRBV28; J: TRBJ2-7; D: NA; size: few; CDR3: CASIPGATYEQYF; DNA: TGTGCCAGCATCCCGGGAGCCACCTACGAGCAGTACTTC
V: TRBV5-1; J: TRBJ2-7; D: NA; size: NA; CDR3: CASSPSAGTLYEQYF; DNA: TGCGCCAGCAGCCCAAGCGCCGGGACTCTCTACGAGCAGTACTTC
V: TRBV28; J: TRBJ2-5; D: TRBD1; size: NA; CDR3: CASSADRELQETQYF; DNA: TGTGCCAGCAGTGCCGACAGGGAATTACAAGAGACCCAGTACTTC
V: TRBV29-1; J: TRBJ1-1; D: TRBD1; size: few; CDR3: CSVEGTGLTEAFF; DNA: TGCAGCGTGGAAGGGACAGGGCTCACTGAAGCTTTCTTT
V: TRBV20-1; J: TRBJ1-2; D: NA; size: NA; CDR3: CSARALREYYGYTF; DNA: TGCAGTGCTAGAGCGTTGAGGGAGTACTATGGCTACACCTTC
V: TRBV20-1; J: TRBJ2-5; D: TRBD2; size: NA; CDR3: CSALVWRGGQETQYF; DNA: TGCAGTGCTCTAGTCTGGCGGGGGGGCCAAGAGACCCAGTACTTC
V: TRBV7-8; J: TRBJ2-7; D: TRBD2; size: few; CDR3: CASSFGGNYEQYF; DNA: TGTGCCAGCAGCTTCGGGGGGAACTACGAGCAGTACTTC
V: TRBV5-5; J: TRBJ2-7; D: NA; size: few; CDR3: CASSLFDLIYEQYF; DNA: TGTGCCAGCAGCTTATTCGACCTGATCTACGAGCAGTACTTC
V: TRBV5-1; J: TRBJ2-1; D: TRBD2; size: few; CDR3: CASSPWGKRELDEQFF; DNA: TGCGCCAGCAGCCCGTGGGGGAAGCGGGAGTTGGATGAGCAGTTCTTC
V: TRBV3-1; J: TRBJ1-2; D: NA; size: once; CDR3: CASSQGPWDGYTF; DNA: TGTGCCAGCAGCCAAGGCCCTTGGGATGGCTACACCTTC
V: TRBV7-9; J: TRBJ2-7; D: TRBD2; size: NA; CDR3: CASSSAGVYYEQYF; DNA: TGTGCCAGCAGCTCAGCGGGAGTGTACTACGAGCAGTACTTC
V: TRBV24-1; J: TRBJ2-5; D: TRBD1; size: NA; CDR3: CATSDGGQGQETQYF; DNA: TGTGCCACCAGTGATGGAGGACAGGGCCAAGAGACCCAGTACTTC
V: TRBV3-1; J: TRBJ2-6; D: TRBD2; size: NA; CDR3: CASGLGTTGANVLTF; DNA: TGTGCCAGCGGTTTAGGGACTACTGGGGCCAACGTCCTGACTTTC
V: TRBV5-1; J: TRBJ2-4; D: NA; size: NA; CDR3: CASSLRGGAETDKNIQYF; DNA: TGCGCCAGCAGCTTGAGGGGGGGCGCGGAAACAGACAAAAACATTCAGTACTTC
V: TRBV5-1; J: TRBJ1-1; D: TRBD1; size: NA; CDR3: CASSYFTGGTEAFF; DNA: TGCGCCAGCAGCTATTTTACAGGGGGGACTGAAGCTTTCTTT
V: TRBV24-1; J: TRBJ2-1; D: TRBD1; size: few; CDR3: CATSAFRPGQDSNEQFF; DNA: TGTGCCACCAGTGCCTTCCGCCCGGGACAGGATTCCAATGAGCAGTTCTTC
V: TRBV7-6; J: TRBJ2-5; D: NA; size: NA; CDR3: CASSLWRETQYF; DNA: TGTGCCAGCAGCTTGTGGCGAGAGACCCAGTACTTC
V: TRBV6-6; J: TRBJ2-3; D: TRBD2; size: NA; CDR3: CASSSTSERTDTQYF; DNA: TGTGCCAGCAGTTCCACTAGCGAACGAACAGATACGCAGTATTTT
V: TRBV7-8; J: TRBJ1-2; D: NA; size: few; CDR3: CASSHRTDGYTF; DNA: TGTGCCAGCAGCCACCGCACGGATGGCTACACCTTC
V: TRBV5-6; J: TRBJ1-5; D: TRBD1; size: NA; CDR3: CASSPNQGGDSNQPQHF; DNA: TGTGCCAGCAGCCCCAACCAGGGGGGGGATAGCAATCAGCCCCAGCATTTT
V: TRBV15; J: TRBJ1-6; D: NA; size: NA; CDR3: CATSRDLGGMTGDSPLHF; DNA: TGTGCCACCAGCAGAGATCTCGGGGGGATGACCGGGGATTCACCCCTCCACTTT
V: TRBV7-9; J: TRBJ2-1; D: TRBD2; size: NA; CDR3: CASSLVILNSGSNEQFF; DNA: TGTGCCAGCAGCTTAGTTATCCTTAACAGCGGGAGTAATGAGCAGTTCTTC
V: TRBV5-1; J: TRBJ2-7; D: NA; size: NA; CDR3: CASSFLASVTGEQYF; DNA: TGCGCCAGCAGCTTTCTGGCTAGCGTCACGGGAGAGCAGTACTTC
V: TRBV7-9; J: TRBJ2-3; D: NA; size: few; CDR3: CASSMGSDTQYF; DNA: TGTGCCAGCAGCATGGGGTCAGATACGCAGTATTTT
V: TRBV5-1; J: TRBJ1-1; D: NA; size: NA; CDR3: CASSLARKDTEAFF; DNA: TGCGCCAGCAGCTTGGCAAGGAAGGACACTGAAGCTTTCTTT
V: TRBV3-1; J: TRBJ2-7; D: NA; size: NA; CDR3: CASSQGGRTNEQYF; DNA: TGTGCCAGCAGCCAAGGAGGCAGGACGAACGAGCAGTACTTC
V: TRBV6-2/TRBV6-3; J: TRBJ1-1; D: NA; size: NA; CDR3: CASSYSLGGHTEAFF; DNA: TGTGCCAGCAGTTACTCGCTGGGGGGGCACACTGAAGCTTTCTTT
V: TRBV7-2; J: TRBJ2-3; D: NA; size: NA; CDR3: CASSLQPGWRGDTQYF; DNA: TGTGCCAGCAGCTTACAGCCGGGGTGGCGGGGAGATACGCAGTATTTT
V: TRBV3-1; J: TRBJ2-2; D: TRBD2; size: few; CDR3: CASSPLGGRGTGELFF; DNA: TGTGCCAGCAGCCCCTTGGGAGGGAGAGGGACCGGGGAGCTGTTTTTT